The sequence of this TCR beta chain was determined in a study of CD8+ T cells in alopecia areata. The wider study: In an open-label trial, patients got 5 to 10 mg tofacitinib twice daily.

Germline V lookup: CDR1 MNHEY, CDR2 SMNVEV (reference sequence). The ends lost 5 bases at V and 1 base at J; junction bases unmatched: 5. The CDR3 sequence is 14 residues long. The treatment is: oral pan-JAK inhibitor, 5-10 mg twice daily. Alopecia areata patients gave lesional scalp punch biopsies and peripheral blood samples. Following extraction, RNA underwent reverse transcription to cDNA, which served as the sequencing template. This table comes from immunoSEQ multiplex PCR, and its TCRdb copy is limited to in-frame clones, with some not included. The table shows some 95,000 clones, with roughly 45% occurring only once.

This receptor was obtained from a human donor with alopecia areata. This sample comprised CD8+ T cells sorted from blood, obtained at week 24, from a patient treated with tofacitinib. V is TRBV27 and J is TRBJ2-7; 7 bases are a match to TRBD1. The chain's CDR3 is CASSIGTDSYEQYF. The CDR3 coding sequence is TGTGCCAGCAGTATAGGGACAGATTCCTACGAGCAGTACTTC.